The entry below gives a single T cell receptor (beta chain) sequence along with its context. Antigen: not known. This sample stems from a study of T cell repertoires in cytomegalovirus infection. As for the study in general: Newly reported HLA-C-restricted and thoroughly characterized HLA-B-restricted CMV epitopes were employed. In public TCR beta signatures, there were indications of both CMV infection and matching HLA type. Study-wide results and limits: The cumulative frequency of public TCR beta families identified carriers of CMV plus the relevant HLA. CMV-specific TCR beta clonotypes restricted by HLA-C were the ones dominating the ex vivo response.

This CDR3 is 16 amino acids long. Deletions cut 2 bases from V and 3 bases from J, with 16 bases between. Germline values: CDR1 MNHNY, CDR2 SVGAGI (reference sequence). MiXCR, applied by TCRdb to the reads, yields one record per CDR3 protein. This sample has about 890,000 distinct CDR3 sequences, with approximately 32% found just once. The chain employs TRBV6-6 and TRBJ1-1; tentatively, D is TRBD1 (6 bases). The sequencing here drew on cultured CD8+ T cells from PBMCs, taken from culture after CMV antigen stimulation. The receptor was derived from a human donor in good health (CMV status not recorded). Some clones in this sample may be carry-over from other donors' samples. The CDR3: CASSYPRRGRDTEAFF. The CDR3 nucleotides are TGTGCCAGCAGTTACCCCCGTCGGGGGCGGGACACTGAAGCTTTCTTT.